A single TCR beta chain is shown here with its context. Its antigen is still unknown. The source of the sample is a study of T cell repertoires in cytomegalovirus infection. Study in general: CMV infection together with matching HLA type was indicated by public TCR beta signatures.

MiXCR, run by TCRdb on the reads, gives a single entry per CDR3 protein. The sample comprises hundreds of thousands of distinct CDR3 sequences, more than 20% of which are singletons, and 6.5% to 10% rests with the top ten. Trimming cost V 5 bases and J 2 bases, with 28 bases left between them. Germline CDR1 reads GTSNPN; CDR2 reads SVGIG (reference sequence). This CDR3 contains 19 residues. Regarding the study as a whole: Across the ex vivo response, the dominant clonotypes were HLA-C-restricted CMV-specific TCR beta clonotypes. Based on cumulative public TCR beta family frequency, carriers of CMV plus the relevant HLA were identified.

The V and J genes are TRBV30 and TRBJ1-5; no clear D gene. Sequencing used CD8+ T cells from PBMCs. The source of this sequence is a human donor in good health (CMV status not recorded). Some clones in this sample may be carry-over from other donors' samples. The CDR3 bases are TGTGCCTGGGGCCTCGGGTGGGCGGACCGGCCGATAGGCAATCAGCCCCAGCATTTT. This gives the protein CAWGLGWADRPIGNQPQHF.